The entry below gives a single T cell receptor (beta chain) sequence along with its context. Its antigen is unknown. No base-level quality is on record; no much larger clone is a single base apart. CD8 naive samples consisted of CD45RO-negative cells that were positively selected for CCR7, yielding a CD45RA+CCR7+ population without TemRA cells. Healthy HIV-negative adults with no recently reported acute infections or vaccinations were included as donors. Every donor was a Caucasian adult residing in Nashville, Tennessee, USA. Blood was collected by leukapheresis, and PBMCs were isolated by Ficoll-Histopaque density gradient centrifugation and then cryopreserved in liquid nitrogen vapor phase. Purity and quantity of every magnetically sorted T cell population were checked by analytical flow cytometry. Genomic DNA was isolated from each sorted fraction and quantified by UV absorbance on a Nanodrop 2000c.

The sample belongs to a study of shared clonotypes between healthy human individuals (dated by TCRdb to 2020 to 2021). In terms of the full investigation: The cohort comprised a couple of women and a few men aged 18 to 49 years. Leukapheresis yielded between about 0.9 and 9 billion PBMCs per donor. For each donor, CD4 naive and CD4 memory were each run on three plates, CD8 naive on two plates, and CD8 memory on one plate. To increase sequencing depth and limit assay-specific biases, TCR repertoire library preparation and sequencing were carried out by different laboratories using diverse techniques. To estimate repertoire size and how much clonotypes are shared between individuals, the study performed deep sequencing of blood TCR repertoires from roughly five healthy adults.

Summary of the overall study and its limitations: Sampling was restricted to blood, and TCR repertoires in tissues likely differ from the TCR repertoires found in blood. Sharing across a few donors was observed for around 5% of naive CD4, over 3% of naive CD8, roughly 2.4% of memory CD4, and roughly 0.4% of memory CD8 clonotypes. Because the study included only a small number of donors, the genetic and exposure-history diversity represented was limited. Based on pairwise subsampling, the degree of clonotype sharing among donors was expected to be affected by sequencing depth. Estimated clonotype richness was generally larger for naive than for memory subsets. Compared with non-shared clonotypes, the clonotypes found in all four sorted-subset donors had higher generation probabilities. Even with the large sequencing depth, rarefaction of the sorted-subset datasets indicated that sequencing was incomplete.

V loses 1 base of germline sequence and J loses 9 bases, and the interval between the two ends is 19 bases. The germline V gene provides CDR1 SGHRS and CDR2 YFSETQ. Counted from cysteine to phenylalanine, this CDR3 has 15 amino acids. Only the CDR3 region is kept as DNA, spanning 45 bases read in frame from base 1. TCR CDR3 regions were amplified from genomic DNA by multiplex PCR using the deep immunoSEQ assay. For each cell subset, the extracted genomic DNA was distributed evenly across all wells of several immunoSEQ 96-well plates, and each plate served as one replicate. For sorted subsets, about 0.2 ug genomic DNA, equal to tens of thousands of T cell genomes, was loaded into each replicate PCR. Purified libraries were measured with a Qubit 3.0 fluorometer, size-checked on a Bioanalyzer 2100, and measured again with the KAPA Library Quantification kit. Every immunoSEQ 96-well plate was sequenced on a separate single-read 150-cycle Illumina NextSeq 550 flow cell. The paper's data handling went like this. Because the immunoSEQ output held only junctional sequences and lacked quality scores, the filtering could not match the filtering applied to full-length reads. To assign V/J genes and CDR3, sequences were annotated using PyIR, a Python wrapper for IgBLAST v1.9, with IMGT germline references. Any read was removed if the V/J assignment was weak (E-value above 1e-6), the CDR3 was missing, or the read contained stop codons, out-of-frame junctions, or ambiguous translated residues. V3J clonotypes were defined as sequences sharing the same inferred V gene, J gene, and CDR3 amino acid sequence. Percentage overlap between repertoires was calculated by dividing the number of shared unique clonotypes by the size of the smaller repertoire. Repertoire richness was assessed with RTK rarefaction, the Chao1 estimator, and Recon v2.1 estimates of unobserved clonotypes. OLGA was used to compute generation probabilities for all TCRbeta clonotypes that the gDNA method yielded from a few donors. TCRdb carries this immuneACCESS record with in-frame sequences only. Its versions omit some clonotypes, under half of them owing to an unresolved V gene in the studies checked, with the rest unexplained. The DNA was the basis for D and trimming; V, J and clone size are from that table. Counted in this sample were around 1.9 million clones; around 93% of them appeared once. Roughly 1.7% of the sample is taken by the ten largest.

This TCR came from a man aged 18-30 years in good health. Some clones in this sample may be carry-over from other donors' samples. The V gene is TRBV5-1 and the J gene is TRBJ1-2, with the D gene too uncertain to name. The sample comprised naive CD8+ T cells from PBMCs. The cell subset or site label for this specimen denotes: CD45RA+CCR7+. For the CDR3, the sequence is CASSLFQTPTASYTF. The base sequence is TGCGCCAGCAGCTTGTTCCAAACCCCGACTGCGAGCTACACCTTC.